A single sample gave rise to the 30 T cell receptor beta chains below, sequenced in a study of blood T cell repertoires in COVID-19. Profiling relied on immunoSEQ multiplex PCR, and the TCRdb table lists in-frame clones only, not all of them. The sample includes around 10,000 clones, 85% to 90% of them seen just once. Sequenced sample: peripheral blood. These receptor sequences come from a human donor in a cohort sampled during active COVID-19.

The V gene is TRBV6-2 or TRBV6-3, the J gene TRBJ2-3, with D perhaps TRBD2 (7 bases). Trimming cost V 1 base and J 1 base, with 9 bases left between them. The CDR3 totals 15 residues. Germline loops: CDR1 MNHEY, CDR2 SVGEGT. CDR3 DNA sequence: TGTGCCAGCAGTTACTTGCGGGGGCGCACAGATACGCAGTATTTT. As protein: CASSYLRGRTDTQYF.

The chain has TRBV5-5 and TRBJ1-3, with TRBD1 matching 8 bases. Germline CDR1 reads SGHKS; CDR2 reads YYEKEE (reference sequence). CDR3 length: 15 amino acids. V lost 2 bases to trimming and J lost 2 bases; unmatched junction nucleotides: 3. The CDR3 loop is CASSLTGGPGNTIYF. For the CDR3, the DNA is TGTGCCAGCAGCTTAACAGGGGGACCTGGAAACACCATATATTTT.

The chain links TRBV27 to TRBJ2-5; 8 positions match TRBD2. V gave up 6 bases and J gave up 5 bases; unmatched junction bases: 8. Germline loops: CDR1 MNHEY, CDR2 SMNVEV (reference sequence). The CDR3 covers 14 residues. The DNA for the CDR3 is TGTGCCAGCAGCCGGGGGGGGGCGGGGGAGACCCAGTACTTC. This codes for CASSRGGAGETQYF.

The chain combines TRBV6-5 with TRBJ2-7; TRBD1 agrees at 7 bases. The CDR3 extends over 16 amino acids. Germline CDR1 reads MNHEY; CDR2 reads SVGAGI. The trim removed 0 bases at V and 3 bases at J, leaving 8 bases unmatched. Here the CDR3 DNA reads TGTGCCAGCAGTTACTCGATGGGGGACAGCTTCTACGAGCAGTACTTC. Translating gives CASSYSMGDSFYEQYF.

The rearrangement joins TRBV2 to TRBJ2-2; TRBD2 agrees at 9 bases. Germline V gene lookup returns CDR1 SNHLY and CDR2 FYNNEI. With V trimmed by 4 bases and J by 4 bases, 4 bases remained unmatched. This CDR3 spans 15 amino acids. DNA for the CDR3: TGTGCCAGCAGTGGAGCGGGGGGACCCACCGGGGAGCTGTTTTTT. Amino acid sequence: CASSGAGGPTGELFF.

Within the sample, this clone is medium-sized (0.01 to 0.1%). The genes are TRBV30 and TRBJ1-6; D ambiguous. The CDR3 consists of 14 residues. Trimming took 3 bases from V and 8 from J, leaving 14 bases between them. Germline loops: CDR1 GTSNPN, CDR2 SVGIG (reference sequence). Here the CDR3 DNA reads TGTGCCTGGAGGCGAGGCCCAGCAGATTCACCCCTCCACTTT. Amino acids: CAWRRGPADSPLHF.

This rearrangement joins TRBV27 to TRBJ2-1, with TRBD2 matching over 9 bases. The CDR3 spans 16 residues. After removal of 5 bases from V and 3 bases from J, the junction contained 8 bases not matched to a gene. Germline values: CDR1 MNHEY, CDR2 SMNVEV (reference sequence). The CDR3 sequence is CASSPRGTSLYNEQFF. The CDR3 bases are TGTGCCAGCAGTCCGAGGGGGACTAGCCTCTACAATGAGCAGTTCTTC.

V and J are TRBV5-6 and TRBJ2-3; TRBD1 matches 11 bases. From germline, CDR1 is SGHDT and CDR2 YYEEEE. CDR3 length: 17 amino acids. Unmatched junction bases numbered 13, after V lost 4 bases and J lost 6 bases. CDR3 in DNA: TGTGCCAGCAGCCTCCCGGGACAGGGGGACCTAGGGGATACGCAGTATTTT. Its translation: CASSLPGQGDLGDTQYF.

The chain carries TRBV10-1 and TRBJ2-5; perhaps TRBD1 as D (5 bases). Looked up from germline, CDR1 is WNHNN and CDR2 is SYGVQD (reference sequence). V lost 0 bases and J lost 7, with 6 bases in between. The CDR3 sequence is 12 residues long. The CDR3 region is CASSESRGTQYF. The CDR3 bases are TGCGCCAGCAGTGAGTCAAGGGGGACCCAGTACTTC.

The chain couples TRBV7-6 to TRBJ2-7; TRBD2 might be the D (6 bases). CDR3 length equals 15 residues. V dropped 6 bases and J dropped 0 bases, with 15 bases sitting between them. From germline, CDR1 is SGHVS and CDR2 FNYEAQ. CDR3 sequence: CASSLGGLSSYEQYF. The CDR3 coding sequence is TGTGCCAGCAGTTTGGGGGGTCTAAGCTCCTACGAGCAGTACTTC.

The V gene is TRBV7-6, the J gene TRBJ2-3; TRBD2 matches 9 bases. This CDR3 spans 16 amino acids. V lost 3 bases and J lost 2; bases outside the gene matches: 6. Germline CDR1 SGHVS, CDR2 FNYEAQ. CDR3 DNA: TGTGCCAGCAGCTTCGGCGGGGGGGCTCTCACAGATACGCAGTATTTT. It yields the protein CASSFGGGALTDTQYF. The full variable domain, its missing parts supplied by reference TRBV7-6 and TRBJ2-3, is GAGVSQSPRYKVTKRGQDVALRCDPISGHVSLYWYRQALGQGPEFLTYFNYEAQQDKSGLPNDRFSAERPEGSISTLTIQRTEQRDSAMYRCASSFGGGALTDTQYFGPGTRLTVL.

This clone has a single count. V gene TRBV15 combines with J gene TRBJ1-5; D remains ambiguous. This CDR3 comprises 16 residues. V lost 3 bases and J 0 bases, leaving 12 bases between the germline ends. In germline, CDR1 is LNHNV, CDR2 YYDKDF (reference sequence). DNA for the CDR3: TGTGCCACCAGCAGGGATGGGCCCCTTAGCAATCAGCCCCAGCATTTT. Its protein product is CATSRDGPLSNQPQHF.

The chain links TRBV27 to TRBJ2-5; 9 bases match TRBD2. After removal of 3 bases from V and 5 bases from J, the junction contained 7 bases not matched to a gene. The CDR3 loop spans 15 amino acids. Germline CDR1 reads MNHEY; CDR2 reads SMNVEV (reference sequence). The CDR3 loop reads CASSFRRGGGETQYF. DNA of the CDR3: TGTGCCAGCAGTTTCCGGCGGGGGGGCGGGGAGACCCAGTACTTC.

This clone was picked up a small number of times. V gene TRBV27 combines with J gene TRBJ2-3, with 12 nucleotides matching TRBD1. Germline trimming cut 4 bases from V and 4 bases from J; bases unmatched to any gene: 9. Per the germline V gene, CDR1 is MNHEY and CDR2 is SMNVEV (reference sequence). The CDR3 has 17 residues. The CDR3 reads CASSSSGTGGAPDTQYF. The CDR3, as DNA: TGTGCCAGCAGTTCCTCCGGGACAGGGGGCGCCCCAGATACGCAGTATTTT.

The CDR3 nucleotides are TGTGCCAGCAGTTTTCCCGGGAAGGATTCACCCCTCCACTTT. Translating gives CASSFPGKDSPLHF. The gene calls are TRBV27 and TRBJ1-6, with no clear D. Looked up from germline, CDR1 is MNHEY and CDR2 is SMNVEV (reference sequence). With 3 bases removed from V and 8 bases from J, the gap between germline ends came to 11 bases. CDR3 length: 14 residues.

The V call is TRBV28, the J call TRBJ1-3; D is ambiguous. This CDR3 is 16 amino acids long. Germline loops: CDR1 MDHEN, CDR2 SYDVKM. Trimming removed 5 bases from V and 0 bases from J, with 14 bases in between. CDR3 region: CASSRSLAHSGNTIYF. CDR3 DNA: TGTGCCAGCAGTAGATCGTTGGCTCACTCTGGAAACACCATATATTTT.

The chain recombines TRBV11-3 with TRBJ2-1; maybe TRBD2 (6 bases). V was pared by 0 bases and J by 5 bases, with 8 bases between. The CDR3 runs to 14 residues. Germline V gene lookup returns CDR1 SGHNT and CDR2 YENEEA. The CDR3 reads CASSLDGGNNEQFF. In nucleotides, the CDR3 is TGTGCCAGCAGCTTAGACGGCGGGAACAATGAGCAGTTCTTC.

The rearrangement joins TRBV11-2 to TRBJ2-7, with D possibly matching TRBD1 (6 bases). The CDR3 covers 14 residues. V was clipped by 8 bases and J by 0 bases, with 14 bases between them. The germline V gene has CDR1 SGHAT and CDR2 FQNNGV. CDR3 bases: TGTGCCAGCTCGGAGGACAGCCCCTCCTACGAGCAGTACTTC. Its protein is CASSEDSPSYEQYF.

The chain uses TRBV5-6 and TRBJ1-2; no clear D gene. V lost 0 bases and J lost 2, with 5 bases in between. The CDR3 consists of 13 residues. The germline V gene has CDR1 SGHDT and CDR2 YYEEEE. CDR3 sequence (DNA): TGTGCCAGCAGCTTGGGAGGGAACTATGGCTACACCTTC. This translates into CASSLGGNYGYTF.

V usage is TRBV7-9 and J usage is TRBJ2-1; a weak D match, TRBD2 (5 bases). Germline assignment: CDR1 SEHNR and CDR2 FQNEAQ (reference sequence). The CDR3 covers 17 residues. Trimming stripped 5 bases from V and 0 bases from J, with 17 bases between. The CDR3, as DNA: TGTGCCAGCAGCCCCAAACGGCGGCTAGCCTCCTACAATGAGCAGTTCTTC. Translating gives CASSPKRRLASYNEQFF.

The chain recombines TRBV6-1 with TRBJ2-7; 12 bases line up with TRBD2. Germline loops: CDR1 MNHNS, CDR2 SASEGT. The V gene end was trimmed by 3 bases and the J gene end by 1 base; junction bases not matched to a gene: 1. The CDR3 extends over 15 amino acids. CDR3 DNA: TGTGCCAGCAGTGAGGGACTAGCGGGTTCCTACGAGCAGTACTTC. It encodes CASSEGLAGSYEQYF.

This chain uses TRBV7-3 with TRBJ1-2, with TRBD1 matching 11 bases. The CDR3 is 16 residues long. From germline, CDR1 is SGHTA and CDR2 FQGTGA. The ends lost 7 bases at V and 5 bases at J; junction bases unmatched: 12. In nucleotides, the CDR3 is TGTGCCAGCACCGAGGACAGGGGGCGGAATATTTATGGCTACACCTTC. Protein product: CASTEDRGRNIYGYTF.

CDR3 nucleotides: TGTGCCAGCTTAGGGGGTAACTATGGCTACACCTTC. Residues: CASLGGNYGYTF. The chain employs TRBV6-5 and TRBJ1-2; D is perhaps TRBD1 (6 bases). Trimming shortened V by 8 bases and J by 1 base, and 8 bases separated the two germline ends. Germline V CDR1 and CDR2: MNHEY, SVGAGI. The CDR3 totals 12 residues.

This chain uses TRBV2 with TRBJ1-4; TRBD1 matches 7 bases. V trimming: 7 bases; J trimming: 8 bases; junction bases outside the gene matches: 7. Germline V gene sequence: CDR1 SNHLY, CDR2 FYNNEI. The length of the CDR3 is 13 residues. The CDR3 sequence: CASTNTGAEKLFF. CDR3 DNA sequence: TGTGCCAGCACCAATACAGGGGCCGAAAAACTGTTTTTT.

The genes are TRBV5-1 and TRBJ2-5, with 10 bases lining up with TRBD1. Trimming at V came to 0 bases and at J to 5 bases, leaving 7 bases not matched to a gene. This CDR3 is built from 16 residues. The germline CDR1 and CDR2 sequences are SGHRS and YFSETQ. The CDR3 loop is CASSLGQGAKRETQYF. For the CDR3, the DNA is TGCGCCAGCAGCTTGGGACAGGGGGCGAAAAGGGAGACCCAGTACTTC. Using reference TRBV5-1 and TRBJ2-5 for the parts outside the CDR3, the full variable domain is KAGVTQTPRYLIKTRGQQVTLSCSPISGHRSVSWYQQTPGQGLQFLFEYFSETQRNKGNFPGRFSGRQFSNSRSEMNVSTLELGDSALYLCASSLGQGAKRETQYFGPGTRLLVL.

For the CDR3, the DNA is TGTGCCAGTAGTATTAGTCAAACCAACGTCCTGACTTTC. This encodes CASSISQTNVLTF. The chain uses TRBV19 and TRBJ2-6; D gene ambiguous. The CDR3 runs 13 residues. Trimming removed 3 bases at V and 8 bases at J, with 8 bases between. Looked up from germline, CDR1 is LNHDA and CDR2 is SQIVND (reference sequence).

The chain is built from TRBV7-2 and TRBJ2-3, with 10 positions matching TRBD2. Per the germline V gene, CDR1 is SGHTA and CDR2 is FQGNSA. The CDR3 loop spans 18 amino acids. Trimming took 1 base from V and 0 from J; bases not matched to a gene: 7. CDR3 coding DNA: TGTGCCAGCAGCTTAGTGGCGAGCGGGGGGGCGAGCACAGATACGCAGTATTTT. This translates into CASSLVASGGASTDTQYF.

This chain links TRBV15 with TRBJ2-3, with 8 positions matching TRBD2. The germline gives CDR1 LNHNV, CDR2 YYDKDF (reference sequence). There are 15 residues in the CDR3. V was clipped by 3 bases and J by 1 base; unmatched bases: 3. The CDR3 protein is CATSSPGGGTDTQYF. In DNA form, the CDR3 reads TGTGCCACCAGCAGCCCGGGGGGGGGCACAGATACGCAGTATTTT.

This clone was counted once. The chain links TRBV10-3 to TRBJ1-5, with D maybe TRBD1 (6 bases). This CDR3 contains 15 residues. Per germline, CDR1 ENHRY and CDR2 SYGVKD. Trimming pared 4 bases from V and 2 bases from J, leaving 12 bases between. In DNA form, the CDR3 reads TGTGCCATCAGTGCTGCAGGGGACGGCAATCAGCCCCAGCATTTT. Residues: CAISAAGDGNQPQHF.

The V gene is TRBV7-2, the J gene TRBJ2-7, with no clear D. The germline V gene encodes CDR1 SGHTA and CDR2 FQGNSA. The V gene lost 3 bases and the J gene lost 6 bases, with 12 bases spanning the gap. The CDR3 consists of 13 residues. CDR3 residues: CASSFAAAREQYF. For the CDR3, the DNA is TGTGCCAGCAGCTTCGCGGCAGCCCGCGAGCAGTACTTC.